The 19 T cell receptor beta chains below were found in one sample sequenced in a study of blood T cell repertoires in COVID-19. Only in-frame clones appear in the TCRdb table, and some are missing; sequencing was by immunoSEQ multiplex PCR. The data hold tens of thousands of clones, with over 75% observed a single time. The source material was peripheral blood. Every receptor here comes from a man aged 45 to 65 with acute or convalescent COVID-19.

The V call is TRBV11-2, the J call TRBJ1-3; D is unresolved. Germline CDR1 reads SGHAT; CDR2 reads FQNNGV. The CDR3 runs 14 residues. Between the trimmed V and J ends, which lost 2 bases and 2 bases, there was a span of 7 bases. This chain's CDR3 is CASSLTDTGNTIYF. The CDR3 nucleotides read TGTGCCAGCAGCTTAACAGACACTGGAAACACCATATATTTT.

The CDR3: CATYPQGNTIYF. In DNA, the CDR3 is TGTGCCACCTACCCCCAAGGAAACACCATATATTTT. The V gene is TRBV10-3, the J gene TRBJ1-3, with no clear D. Trimming stripped 10 bases from V and 4 bases from J, with 11 bases between. Germline V gene lookup returns CDR1 ENHRY and CDR2 SYGVKD. The CDR3 has 12 residues.

A word on this clone: Its ends do not fully match the called genes, so a read error is possible. The chain has TRBV7-8 and TRBJ1-1, with 9 bases lining up with TRBD1. Germline CDR1 is SGHVS and CDR2 is FQNEAQ. The CDR3 sequence is 12 residues long. The CDR3 DNA reads TGTGCCAGCAGCTTAGACAGGGGGCCCCCTCAATTT. Translation gives CASSLDRGPPQF.

CDR3 sequence (DNA): TGTGCCAGCAGCCACCGGGACTCTCGCGTCAATGAGCAGTTCTTC. Amino acid sequence: CASSHRDSRVNEQFF. The V gene is TRBV11-3, the J gene TRBJ2-1, with D maybe TRBD2 (6 bases). V was pared by 5 bases and J by 6 bases, with 17 bases between. Germline V gene lookup returns CDR1 SGHNT and CDR2 YENEEA. This CDR3 has 15 residues.

The CDR3 coding sequence is TGCGCCAGCAGTGAAAACAGCCTGAACACTGAAGCTTTCTTT. It encodes CASSENSLNTEAFF. The J gene is TRBJ1-1, the V gene TRBV10-1, with D uncertain. Trimming shortened V by 3 bases and J by 0 bases, and 8 bases separated the two germline ends. This CDR3 is 14 amino acids long. The germline gives CDR1 WNHNN, CDR2 SYGVQD (reference sequence).

The J gene is TRBJ2-3, the V gene TRBV27, with D maybe TRBD1 (5 bases). Per the germline V gene, CDR1 is MNHEY and CDR2 is SMNVEV (reference sequence). This CDR3 has 16 amino acids. Trimming shortened V by 3 bases and J by 1 base, and 14 bases separated the two germline ends. CDR3 protein: CASSFVIPQGTDTQYF. CDR3 in DNA: TGTGCCAGCAGTTTTGTAATACCACAGGGCACAGATACGCAGTATTTT.

The chain recombines TRBV5-1 with TRBJ1-1; a weak D match, TRBD1 (5 bases). The CDR3 runs 12 residues. Trimming shortened V by 4 bases and J by 5 bases, and 9 bases separated the two germline ends. Germline V gene lookup returns CDR1 SGHRS and CDR2 YFSETQ. The CDR3 spells CASSHGGTEAFF. As DNA, the CDR3 is TGCGCCAGCAGCCACGGGGGGACTGAAGCTTTCTTT. Complete variable domain (other parts from reference TRBV5-1 and TRBJ1-1): KAGVTQTPRYLIKTRGQQVTLSCSPISGHRSVSWYQQTPGQGLQFLFEYFSETQRNKGNFPGRFSGRQFSNSRSEMNVSTLELGDSALYLCASSHGGTEAFFGQGTRLTVV.

The V gene is TRBV4-1, the J gene TRBJ2-2; D remains unclear. Trimming removed 5 bases at V and 2 bases at J, with 15 bases between. The germline CDR1 and CDR2 sequences are MGHRA and YSYEKL. The CDR3 extends over 16 amino acids. The CDR3 DNA reads TGCGCCAGCAGCGCAAGCCTCTACCCAAACACCGGGGAGCTGTTTTTT. Amino acid sequence: CASSASLYPNTGELFF.

The chain uses TRBV7-2 and TRBJ2-7; 8 bases align to TRBD2. Per the germline V gene, CDR1 is SGHTA and CDR2 is FQGNSA. V lost 1 base and J lost 5; bases outside the gene matches: 7. This CDR3 is built from 15 residues. CDR3 loop: CASSLVGGASDEQYF. CDR3 DNA: TGTGCCAGCAGCTTAGTCGGGGGGGCTAGCGACGAGCAGTACTTC.

This chain connects TRBV5-1 to TRBJ1-1; TRBD1 might be the D (5 bases). Germline CDR1 SGHRS, CDR2 YFSETQ. Trimming left V 1 base short and J 7 bases short, with 11 bases between. The CDR3 has 13 amino acids. CDR3 amino acids: CASSLSGVREAFF. CDR3 nucleotides: TGCGCCAGCAGCTTGTCGGGGGTCCGTGAAGCTTTCTTT.

The chain recombines TRBV6-2 or TRBV6-3 with TRBJ1-1; D remains unclear. This CDR3 comprises 14 residues. Germline values: CDR1 MNHEY, CDR2 SVGEGT. V was cut by 0 bases and J by 7 bases, with 12 bases left in between. The CDR3 sequence is CASSYSRVANEAFF. Here the CDR3 DNA reads TGTGCCAGCAGTTACTCGCGGGTAGCAAATGAAGCTTTCTTT.

V and J are TRBV7-2 and TRBJ1-1; 8 bases fit TRBD1. Germline loops: CDR1 SGHTA, CDR2 FQGNSA. The CDR3 has 13 amino acids. The V gene end was trimmed by 5 bases and the J gene end by 3 bases; junction bases not matched to a gene: 2. The CDR3 DNA reads TGTGCCAGCAGCCCGGACAGGGACACTGAAGCTTTCTTT. Its protein product is CASSPDRDTEAFF.

The J gene is TRBJ2-3, the V gene TRBV25-1; possible D gene TRBD2, 5 bases. V was shortened by 7 bases and J by 1 base, with 12 bases between the two germline ends. Germline V gives CDR1 MGHDK, CDR2 SYGVNS. The CDR3 is 14 amino acids. CDR3 loop: CASMGSLGTDTQYF. The DNA for the CDR3 is TGTGCCAGCATGGGGTCACTAGGCACAGATACGCAGTATTTT.

CDR3 sequence (DNA): TGTGCCAGCAAGGACAGGGGGCCCACCGGGGAGCTGTTTTTT. It codes for CASKDRGPTGELFF. This chain joins TRBV28 and TRBJ2-2, with 11 nucleotides matching TRBD1. The CDR3 loop spans 14 amino acids. The ends lost 7 bases at V and 4 bases at J; junction bases unmatched: 2. Germline values: CDR1 MDHEN, CDR2 SYDVKM.

The rearrangement joins TRBV7-6 to TRBJ1-1; 7 bases fit TRBD1. The J segment lost 1 base and the V segment lost 0 bases, leaving 2 bases of the junction unmatched. This CDR3 spans 15 amino acids. CDR1 is SGHVS, CDR2 FNYEAQ, per germline. CDR3 loop: CASSLAPGGNTEAFF. The CDR3 DNA reads TGTGCCAGCAGCTTAGCGCCAGGGGGGAACACTGAAGCTTTCTTT.

This chain connects TRBV6-2 or TRBV6-3 to TRBJ1-3; D possibly corresponds to TRBD1 (6 bases). The CDR3 totals 16 residues. The V gene lost 2 bases and the J gene lost 4 bases, with 15 bases spanning the gap. Germline V lookup: CDR1 MNHEY, CDR2 SVGEGT. In DNA form, the CDR3 reads TGTGCCAGCAGTTACCGGCAGGGGTTGCCCGGAAACACCATATATTTT. Protein: CASSYRQGLPGNTIYF.

The chain combines TRBV24-1 with TRBJ2-3; TRBD1 matches at 12 bases. Trimming took 1 base from V and 4 from J; bases not matched to a gene: 8. CDR1 and CDR2 from the germline V gene are KGHDR and SFDVKD. The CDR3 runs to 18 residues. The CDR3 DNA follows: TGTGCCACCAGTGATTTTGTCGGGACAGGGGGCGAAGCAGATACGCAGTATTTT. It codes for CATSDFVGTGGEADTQYF.

The CDR3 region has the DNA TGTGCCAGCAGCCAAGGAATTCTACCCTACGAGCAGTACTTC. Translated: CASSQGILPYEQYF. V is TRBV14 and J is TRBJ2-7; no reliable D call. V was pared by 1 base and J by 2 bases, with 9 bases between. Germline CDR1 SGHDN, CDR2 FVKESK. The CDR3 is 14 amino acids.

The chain couples TRBV4-3 to TRBJ2-3, with 12 bases identical to TRBD2. Per germline, CDR1 LGHNA and CDR2 YSLEER. CDR3 length: 17 amino acids. The V segment lost 0 bases and the J segment 5 bases; nucleotides outside the gene matches: 6. CDR3 DNA: TGCGCCAGCAGCCAAGATCCCCCTAGCGGGGGGGTAGATACGCAGTATTTT. Protein: CASSQDPPSGGVDTQYF.